The 27 T cell receptor beta chains in this list originate from one sample, sequenced in a study of shared clonotypes between healthy human individuals. As defined, naive CD8 cells were CD45RO-negative and positively selected for CCR7, with terminally differentiated effector memory CD45RA+ cells excluded. Some clones are missing from TCRdb's copy, which holds only in-frame ones; the method was immunoSEQ multiplex PCR. The sample consists of about 680,000 clones, roughly 94% of them appearing once. Sequenced sample: naive CD8+ T cells sorted from blood. The receptors here all came from a man under 40 in good health.

V usage is TRBV15 and J usage is TRBJ2-1; perhaps TRBD2 as D (5 bases). The germline V and J ends were trimmed by 3 bases and 14 bases, with 17 bases remaining between them. Germline V gene lookup returns CDR1 LNHNV and CDR2 YYDKDF (reference sequence). The CDR3 runs to 13 residues. In nucleotides, the CDR3 is TGTGCCACCAGCAGTTATGTTTGGGAGTTGAAGTTCTTC. Its translation is CATSSYVWELKFF. The whole variable domain, filled in from reference TRBV15 and TRBJ2-1, reads DAMVIQNPRYQVTQFGKPVTLSCSQTLNHNVMYWYQQKSSQAPKLLFHYYDKDFNNEADTPDNFQSRRPNTSFCFLDIRSPGLGDTAMYLCATSSYVWELKFFGPGTRLTVL.

This clone was seen only once. V gene TRBV2 combines with J gene TRBJ2-1; possibly TRBD1 for D (6 bases). This CDR3 spans 17 amino acids. Trimming removed 4 bases from V and 3 bases from J, with 19 bases in between. The germline CDR1 and CDR2 sequences are SNHLY and FYNNEI. CDR3 bases: TGTGCCAGCAGTGTTGAGGAACAGGGAAAGAACTACAATGAGCAGTTCTTC. It is translated as CASSVEEQGKNYNEQFF.

The chain links TRBV28 to TRBJ2-7; 9 bases align to TRBD1. CDR1 MDHEN and CDR2 SYDVKM come from the germline V gene. The CDR3 is made up of 16 amino acids. With 4 bases clipped from V and 5 bases from J, the junction kept 12 bases outside the gene matches. The CDR3 here is CASSYGPRDRVDEQYF. CDR3 sequence (DNA): TGTGCCAGCAGTTATGGTCCACGGGACAGGGTAGACGAGCAGTACTTC.

Notes on this clone: The same CDR3 arises from other DNA sequences in this sample as well. This chain joins TRBV7-9 and TRBJ2-1; D gene unclear. This CDR3 spans 12 amino acids. The V gene's germline CDR1 is SEHNR and CDR2 FQNEAQ (reference sequence). Trimming took 5 bases from V and 6 from J, leaving 8 bases between them. The CDR3 protein is CASSPTFNEQFF. For the CDR3, the DNA is TGTGCCAGCAGCCCGACGTTCAATGAGCAGTTCTTC.

The chain employs TRBV5-1 and TRBJ1-2; tentative D call: TRBD1 (5 bases). Trimming removed 0 bases from V and 8 bases from J, with 11 bases in between. The CDR3 is made up of 13 amino acids. The germline gives CDR1 SGHRS, CDR2 YFSETQ. CDR3 DNA sequence: TGCGCCAGCAGCTTGGCCCCAGGGCAAGGCTACACCTTC. Its translation is CASSLAPGQGYTF.

This chain uses TRBV15 with TRBJ2-7; 13 bases map to TRBD2. V shed 0 bases, J shed 4 bases, and the junction held 12 bases outside the gene matches. Germline loops: CDR1 LNHNV, CDR2 YYDKDF (reference sequence). The CDR3 runs to 19 residues. CDR3 bases: TGTGCCACCAGCAGAGATCACCACCTCGGGACTAGCGGGATGTACGAGCAGTACTTC. Its translation is CATSRDHHLGTSGMYEQYF.

With respect to this clone: Additional DNA sequences in this sample encode the identical CDR3. V usage is TRBV12-5 and J usage is TRBJ2-2; D uncertain. This CDR3 has 14 residues. Trimming cost V 6 bases and J 1 base, with 9 bases left between them. The germline V gene encodes CDR1 LGHNT and CDR2 FRNRAP. The DNA of the CDR3 is TGTGCTAGTGGCTTGTTGGGGAACACCGGGGAGCTGTTTTTT. It translates to CASGLLGNTGELFF.

The chain joins TRBV19 to TRBJ1-1, with D unresolved. Trimming took 7 bases from V and 5 from J, leaving 8 bases between them. CDR1 LNHDA and CDR2 SQIVND come from the germline V gene (reference sequence). This CDR3 contains 11 residues. The CDR3 sequence: CASTLRTEAFF. The CDR3 DNA reads TGTGCCAGTACGCTTAGAACTGAAGCTTTCTTT. Variable domain in full (rest from reference TRBV19 and TRBJ1-1): DGGITQSPKYLFRKEGQNVTLSCEQNLNHDAMYWYRQDPGQGLRLIYYSQIVNDFQKGDIAEGYSVSREKKESFPLTVTSAQKNPTAFYLCASTLRTEAFFGQGTRLTVV.

In its sample, this clone was seen a few times. The genes are TRBV7-9 and TRBJ2-1; the D is unclear. Germline-derived CDR1 and CDR2 are SEHNR and FQNEAQ (reference sequence). V was clipped by 4 bases and J by 7 bases, with 5 bases between them. CDR3 size: 11 residues. The CDR3 sequence: CASSYLNEQFF. The DNA of the CDR3 is TGTGCCAGCAGCTACTTAAATGAGCAGTTCTTC.

The gene calls are TRBV7-9 and TRBJ2-7; 7 bases are shared with TRBD2. The V segment lost 1 base and the J segment 6 bases; nucleotides outside the gene matches: 12. This CDR3 is 16 amino acids long. CDR1 is SEHNR and CDR2 is FQNEAQ in the germline V gene (reference sequence). The CDR3 DNA follows: TGTGCCAGCAGCTTAGTTACTACTAGCGATCCCGGCGAGCAGTACTTC. Amino acid sequence: CASSLVTTSDPGEQYF.

The V gene is TRBV7-2, the J gene TRBJ2-5, with D hard to call. Looked up from germline, CDR1 is SGHTA and CDR2 is FQGNSA. The germline V and J ends were trimmed by 0 bases and 5 bases, with 13 bases remaining between them. The CDR3 is made up of 15 amino acids. The CDR3 region is CASSLALGPNETQYF. As DNA, the CDR3 is TGTGCCAGCAGCTTAGCGTTAGGACCGAACGAGACCCAGTACTTC.

The genes are TRBV5-5 and TRBJ2-1, with a tentative D call TRBD1 (6 bases). Per the germline V gene, CDR1 is SGHKS and CDR2 is YYEKEE (reference sequence). V was pared by 4 bases and J by 3 bases, with 11 bases between. This CDR3 is built from 14 residues. The CDR3 region has the DNA TGTGCCAGCAGCCCAGGACAGAACTACAATGAGCAGTTCTTC. It encodes CASSPGQNYNEQFF.

This clone is a singleton in its sample. The V call is TRBV29-1, the J call TRBJ1-5; no clear D. Germline V CDR1 and CDR2: SQVTM, ANQGSEA. The CDR3 length is 13 residues. Trimming cost V 4 bases and J 3 bases, with 10 bases left between them. CDR3 in amino acids: CSVVARSNQPQHF. CDR3 nucleotides: TGCAGCGTTGTGGCCAGATCCAATCAGCCCCAGCATTTT.

The chain carries TRBV7-9 and TRBJ2-2; TRBD2 matches at 7 bases. V shed 5 bases and J 3 bases; nucleotides not matched to a gene: 6. The CDR3 has 15 amino acids. CDR1 and CDR2 (germline): SEHNR, FQNEAQ (reference sequence). CDR3 region: CASSLTSNHTGELFF. The CDR3 nucleotides read TGTGCCAGCAGCCTGACTAGCAATCACACCGGGGAGCTGTTTTTT.

This chain uses TRBV28 with TRBJ2-1; D ambiguous. The CDR3 totals 17 residues. Trimming shortened V by 6 bases and J by 0 bases, and 18 bases separated the two germline ends. Per the germline V gene, CDR1 is MDHEN and CDR2 is SYDVKM. Here the CDR3 reads CASSPPTTRASYNEQFF. Here the CDR3 DNA reads TGTGCCAGCAGCCCCCCCACCACAAGGGCCTCCTACAATGAGCAGTTCTTC.

The CDR3 sequence is CASSERAGGTDTQYF. The CDR3 nucleotides are TGTGCCAGCAGTGAAAGAGCGGGAGGAACAGATACGCAGTATTTT. The chain carries TRBV2 and TRBJ2-3; 9 positions agree with TRBD2. Germline V gene sequence: CDR1 SNHLY, CDR2 FYNNEI. V was pared by 2 bases and J by 3 bases, with 3 bases of the junction left unmatched. This CDR3 is 15 amino acids long.

The chain recombines TRBV5-4 with TRBJ2-3; D not certain. V lost 4 bases, J lost 1 base, and 16 bases lay in between. Germline V CDR1 and CDR2: SGHNT, YYREEE (reference sequence). The CDR3 is made up of 16 amino acids. CDR3 DNA sequence: TGTGCCAGCAGCCCCGACCCGGGTGTTGGCACAGATACGCAGTATTTT. Encoded protein: CASSPDPGVGTDTQYF.

Details on this clone: This same CDR3 is encoded by further DNA sequences in the sample. The chain links TRBV27 to TRBJ2-3; D not certain. V lost 6 bases to trimming and J lost 0 bases, with 4 bases between them. CDR1 and CDR2 (germline): MNHEY, SMNVEV (reference sequence). The CDR3 covers 12 residues. The CDR3 DNA follows: TGTGCCAGCAGACCCAGCACAGATACGCAGTATTTT. Translating it yields CASRPSTDTQYF.

This chain's CDR3 is CASSHLYEQFF. For the CDR3, the DNA is TGTGCCAGCAGCCATCTTTATGAGCAGTTCTTC. The V gene is TRBV14, the J gene TRBJ2-1; unclear D gene. Deletions cut 3 bases from V and 8 bases from J, with 5 bases between. Germline-derived CDR1 and CDR2 are SGHDN and FVKESK. CDR3 size: 11 residues.

The V and J genes are TRBV7-9 and TRBJ2-5; D may match TRBD1 or TRBD2 (6 bases each). Trimming removed 4 bases at V and 2 bases at J, with 11 bases between. CDR3 length: 14 residues. Germline V CDR1 and CDR2: SEHNR, FQNEAQ (reference sequence). The chain's CDR3 is CASSWVGGQETQYF. The CDR3 DNA follows: TGTGCCAGCAGCTGGGTAGGGGGGCAAGAGACCCAGTACTTC.

DNA for the CDR3: TGTGCCACCAGCAGAGATGAATTGGAGGTCGGGGAGACCCAGTACTTC. Translating gives CATSRDELEVGETQYF. The rearrangement uses TRBV15 and TRBJ2-5; D is perhaps TRBD2 (5 bases). Germline-derived CDR1 and CDR2 are LNHNV and YYDKDF (reference sequence). The CDR3 contains 16 residues. Deletions cut 0 bases from V and 5 bases from J, with 16 bases between.

This clone was recorded a few times. V gene TRBV27 combines with J gene TRBJ2-1; either TRBD1 or TRBD2 may supply D (6 bases each). V lost 6 bases, J lost 6 bases, and 12 bases lay in between. This CDR3 has 13 amino acids. The germline gives CDR1 MNHEY, CDR2 SMNVEV (reference sequence). The CDR3: CASRGGRSNEQFF. The CDR3 coding sequence is TGTGCCAGCAGAGGGGGGAGAAGCAATGAGCAGTTCTTC.

The chain carries TRBV28 and TRBJ2-7; D might be TRBD1 (7 bases). The ends were cut back, 5 bases at V and 3 bases at J, with 14 bases in the middle. CDR3 size: 14 residues. Germline assignment: CDR1 MDHEN and CDR2 SYDVKM. The chain's CDR3 is CASSLRQGLYEQYF. The CDR3 region has the DNA TGTGCCAGCAGTCTCAGACAGGGACTCTACGAGCAGTACTTC.

This chain uses TRBV5-3 with TRBJ2-1, with 9 bases that match TRBD2. TRBV5-3 is treated as an ORF (open reading frame) with a function not yet certain. This CDR3 contains 16 residues. V lost 1 base and J lost 5; bases outside the gene matches: 7. For the CDR3, the DNA is TGTGCCAGAAGCTTGCCGACTAGCGGAACGAACAATGAGCAGTTCTTC. Its translation: CARSLPTSGTNNEQFF.

The CDR3 DNA reads as TGTGCCAGCAGTTTACTGGGCATTCAAGGGTCGGACACCGGGGAGCTGTTTTTT. It yields the protein CASSLLGIQGSDTGELFF. This chain links TRBV28 with TRBJ2-2, with D hard to call. The CDR3 has 18 amino acids. Germline lookup yields CDR1 MDHEN and CDR2 SYDVKM. Trimming removed 2 bases at V and 3 bases at J, with 19 bases between.

J is TRBJ2-7 and V is TRBV19; 11 bases map to TRBD2. This CDR3 has 14 amino acids. CDR1 is LNHDA and CDR2 is SQIVND in the germline V gene (reference sequence). V lost 6 bases to trimming and J lost 5 bases; unmatched junction nucleotides: 6. The CDR3 loop is CASSRLAGIDEQYF. The CDR3 DNA reads TGTGCCAGTAGCAGACTAGCGGGGATAGACGAGCAGTACTTC.

The chain's CDR3 is CASSYGGRADTQYF. The CDR3 coding sequence is TGTGCCAGCAGTTATGGGGGGCGGGCAGATACGCAGTATTTT. The genes are TRBV6-6 and TRBJ2-3; the D call may be TRBD1 or TRBD2 (6 bases each). The CDR3 is 14 residues long. Germline V gene data show CDR1 as MNHNY and CDR2 as SVGAGI (reference sequence). Trimming took off 3 bases at V and 4 bases at J, with 11 bases between the two ends.